These 22 T cell receptor beta chains were sequenced from one sample in a study of identical twins listed by TCRdb under 2016. The library was built by means of 5' RACE. Instrument used: Illumina HiSeq 2000. Starting from the raw public reads, TCRdb applied fastp trimming at Q25, assembled clones with MiXCR and retained in-frame beta chains. Under each unique CDR3 protein, matching rows form one entry showing the most common genes and DNA. The sample table lists a few hundred thousand distinct CDR3 sequences, roughly 9.9% of them with a count of one. Roughly 3% of the sample comes from the top ten. Another study also made use of these data, one on yellow fever vaccine responses in identical twins.

Sequenced material: PBMCs. These receptors were taken from a woman aged 18-29 years in good health.

This clonotype was seen more than once but under ten times. The DNA for the CDR3 is TGCAGTGCTAGGGGCCAGGAGGGAACGAACACCGGGGAGCTGTTTTTT. As protein: CSARGQEGTNTGELFF. J is TRBJ2-2 and V is TRBV20-1, with D perhaps matching TRBD2 (6 bases). This CDR3 has 16 residues. V lost 3 bases to trimming and J lost 0 bases, with 14 bases between them. CDR1 DFQATT and CDR2 SNEGSKA come from the germline V gene (reference sequence).

This clonotype was found a few times. V is TRBV7-2 and J is TRBJ2-7, with D possibly matching TRBD2 (5 bases). The CDR3 totals 14 residues. Germline V gives CDR1 SGHTA, CDR2 FQGNSA. Trimming removed 5 bases from V and 6 bases from J, with 17 bases in between. In nucleotides, the CDR3 is TGTGCCAGCAGCCCGATGGACTTTTACGGCGAGCAGTACTTC. It yields the protein CASSPMDFYGEQYF.

Only a few counts were recorded for this clonotype. The J gene is TRBJ2-5, the V gene TRBV11-2, with TRBD1 matching 7 bases. The CDR3 extends over 16 amino acids. The trim removed 4 bases at V and 0 bases at J, leaving 8 bases unmatched. Germline lookup yields CDR1 SGHAT and CDR2 FQNNGV. The CDR3 is CASSSWGQLNQETQYF. DNA of the CDR3: TGTGCCAGCAGCTCATGGGGACAGCTAAACCAAGAGACCCAGTACTTC.

V usage is TRBV3-1 and J usage is TRBJ2-7; possible D gene TRBD2, 5 bases. The germline gives CDR1 LGHDT, CDR2 YNNKEL (reference sequence). This CDR3 contains 16 residues. V was shortened by 0 bases and J by 5 bases, with 17 bases between the two germline ends. CDR3 residues: CASSQEDTRGLDEQYF. CDR3 nucleotides: TGTGCCAGCAGCCAAGAAGACACTCGGGGATTAGACGAGCAGTACTTC.

The V gene is TRBV20-1, the J gene TRBJ2-1; 10 bases agree with TRBD2. This CDR3 comprises 17 residues. The germline V gene encodes CDR1 DFQATT and CDR2 SNEGSKA (reference sequence). Losses at the gene ends were 0 bases for V and 6 bases for J; bases not matched to a gene: 11. CDR3 amino acids: CSARDPRASGSVNEQFF. The CDR3 DNA reads as TGCAGTGCTAGAGATCCTAGAGCTAGCGGGAGCGTCAATGAGCAGTTCTTC.

This clonotype occurred many times. V usage is TRBV15 and J usage is TRBJ1-5, with D unresolved. CDR1 LNHNV and CDR2 YYDKDF come from the germline V gene (reference sequence). The V gene lost 1 base and the J gene lost 6 bases, with 4 bases spanning the gap. The CDR3 covers 12 residues. The CDR3 protein is CATSRVGQPQHF. CDR3 DNA: TGTGCCACCAGCAGAGTGGGTCAGCCCCAGCATTTT.

This clonotype was counted between two and nine times. The genes are TRBV11-3 and TRBJ2-1; D is undetermined. Germline V CDR1 and CDR2: SGHNT, YENEEA. This CDR3 is 15 amino acids long. Trimming removed 5 bases from V and 5 bases from J, with 16 bases in between. The CDR3 loop reads CASSPLGPDHNEQFF. CDR3 nucleotide sequence: TGTGCCAGCAGCCCCCTCGGACCAGATCACAATGAGCAGTTCTTC.

This clonotype has only a few counts. The rearrangement links TRBV9 to TRBJ2-1; 11 nucleotides line up with TRBD2. The CDR3 consists of 13 residues. Germline assignment: CDR1 SGDLS and CDR2 YYNGEE. Trimming took 3 bases from V and 14 from J; bases not matched to a gene: 7. The CDR3: CASSALAGAQKFF. CDR3 in DNA: TGTGCCAGCAGCGCACTAGCGGGGGCCCAGAAGTTCTTC.

This clonotype has at least ten counts. J is TRBJ2-7 and V is TRBV7-2; weak D call: TRBD1 (6 bases). Trimming pared 6 bases from V and 6 bases from J, leaving 12 bases between. The CDR3 runs to 12 residues. From germline, CDR1 is SGHTA and CDR2 FQGNSA. The CDR3 DNA follows: TGTGCCAGCAGTCCACAGGGTCGCGAGCAGTACTTC. The encoded protein is CASSPQGREQYF.

In its sample, this clonotype was seen many times. The rearrangement joins TRBV6-4 to TRBJ2-2, with 7 bases matching TRBD1. The V segment lost 3 bases and the J segment 7 bases; nucleotides outside the gene matches: 8. Germline-derived CDR1 and CDR2 are MRHNA and SNTAGT. The CDR3 has 15 amino acids. For the CDR3, the DNA is TGTGCCAGCAGTGAGTCTCAGGGACAGATCGGGGAGCTGTTTTTT. This encodes CASSESQGQIGELFF.

The rearrangement uses TRBV20-1 and TRBJ2-5; maybe TRBD1 (5 bases). Per the germline V gene, CDR1 is DFQATT and CDR2 is SNEGSKA (reference sequence). Trimming pared 0 bases from V and 1 base from J, leaving 18 bases between. The CDR3 runs to 17 residues. CDR3 amino acids: CSARDSRTQGAQETQYF. In DNA, the CDR3 is TGCAGTGCTAGAGATTCCCGTACTCAGGGTGCCCAAGAGACCCAGTACTTC.

In this sample, this clonotype turned up a few times. V is TRBV3-1 and J is TRBJ2-1; the match to TRBD2 covers 11 bases. J was trimmed by 7 bases and V by 2 bases; bases with no gene match: 7. From germline, CDR1 is LGHDT and CDR2 YNNKEL (reference sequence). The CDR3 is 16 residues long. In DNA, the CDR3 is TGTGCCAGCAGCCAACGACTAGCGGGGAAGATAAATGAGCAGTTCTTC. This codes for CASSQRLAGKINEQFF.

V usage is TRBV12-3 or TRBV12-4 and J usage is TRBJ2-3; D call uncertain. The CDR3 loop spans 14 amino acids. Trimming cost V 7 bases and J 2 bases, with 13 bases left between them. The CDR3, as DNA: TGTGCCAGCACCCAGTCTGGGAACACAGATACGCAGTATTTT. Its translation is CASTQSGNTDTQYF.

The table lists this clonotype with a few counts. The V call is TRBV20-1, the J call TRBJ2-5; D is undetermined. CDR1 and CDR2 from the germline V gene are DFQATT and SNEGSKA (reference sequence). This CDR3 is 10 amino acids long. The germline V and J ends were trimmed by 3 bases and 7 bases, with 6 bases remaining between them. The CDR3 DNA is TGCAGTGCTAGTGCCCCGACCCAGTACTTC. This encodes CSASAPTQYF.

This clonotype came up many times. The rearrangement links TRBV29-1 to TRBJ2-3; TRBD1 agrees at 8 bases. V was pared by 4 bases and J by 7 bases, with 7 bases of the junction left unmatched. CDR1 and CDR2 from the germline V gene are SQVTM and ANQGSEA. The CDR3 is 13 residues long. CDR3 in DNA: TGCAGCGTTGGGGAGAGGACAGGGAATACGCAGTATTTT. The encoded protein is CSVGERTGNTQYF.

This clonotype was picked up many times. This chain joins TRBV5-1 and TRBJ2-1; TRBD1 is a possible D gene (6 bases). V lost 0 bases and J lost 7, with 8 bases in between. Germline V gives CDR1 SGHRS, CDR2 YFSETQ. The CDR3 covers 13 residues. The CDR3 bases are TGCGCCAGCAGCTTGGCAGGGGTAAATGAGCAGTTCTTC. This translates into CASSLAGVNEQFF.

The genes are TRBV28 and TRBJ2-3, with 9 nucleotides matching TRBD1. Unmatched junction bases numbered 4, after V lost 6 bases and J lost 3 bases. The CDR3 consists of 14 residues. Looked up from germline, CDR1 is MDHEN and CDR2 is SYDVKM. CDR3 sequence (DNA): TGTGCCAGCAGAACACAGGGGGCAACAGATACGCAGTATTTT. Translation gives CASRTQGATDTQYF.

Ten or more counts support this clonotype. The V call is TRBV7-9, the J call TRBJ2-7, with D perhaps assigned TRBD1 or TRBD2 (5 bases each). Germline V gene lookup returns CDR1 SEHNR and CDR2 FQNEAQ (reference sequence). V lost 5 bases and J 2 bases, leaving 7 bases between the germline ends. The CDR3 spans 12 residues. DNA for the CDR3: TGTGCCAGCAGCGGGGGTACCTACGAGCAGTACTTC. Its protein is CASSGGTYEQYF.

The genes are TRBV12-3 or TRBV12-4 and TRBJ2-7; D remains ambiguous. Trimming stripped 3 bases from V and 5 bases from J, with 8 bases between. CDR3 length: 12 amino acids. The CDR3 DNA reads TGTGCCAGCAGTTTTGGAAGCAACGAGCAGTACTTC. The encoded protein is CASSFGSNEQYF.

V gene TRBV30 combines with J gene TRBJ2-1; D call uncertain. The germline V gene encodes CDR1 GTSNPN and CDR2 SVGIG (reference sequence). V lost 4 bases to trimming and J lost 3 bases, with 16 bases between them. CDR3 size: 15 residues. CDR3 nucleotide sequence: TGTGCCTGGACCTCGGGCAGTGGGGACTACAATGAGCAGTTCTTC. Protein sequence: CAWTSGSGDYNEQFF.

The sample holds a few counts of this clonotype. This sequence joins TRBV20-1 and TRBJ2-7; D not certain. Germline V gene data show CDR1 as DFQATT and CDR2 as SNEGSKA (reference sequence). This CDR3 is 12 amino acids long. Trimming shortened V by 2 bases and J by 0 bases, and 5 bases separated the two germline ends. The DNA of the CDR3 is TGCAGTGCTAGAAACCCCTCCTACGAGCAGTACTTC. It specifies CSARNPSYEQYF.

This clonotype showed up just a few times. This chain uses TRBV28 with TRBJ2-3; 11 nucleotides match TRBD1. The CDR3 length is 13 residues. V shed 6 bases and J 6 bases; nucleotides not matched to a gene: 2. Germline CDR1 is MDHEN and CDR2 is SYDVKM. In nucleotides, the CDR3 is TGTGCCAGCAGGGGACAGGGGGTCGATACGCAGTATTTT. This codes for CASRGQGVDTQYF. The variable domain in full, with the rest retrieved from reference TRBV28 and TRBJ2-3, is DVKVTQSSRYLVKRTGEKVFLECVQDMDHENMFWYRQDPGLGLRLIYFSYDVKMKEKGDIPEGYSVSREKKERFSLILESASTNQTSMYLCASRGQGVDTQYFGPGTRLTVL.